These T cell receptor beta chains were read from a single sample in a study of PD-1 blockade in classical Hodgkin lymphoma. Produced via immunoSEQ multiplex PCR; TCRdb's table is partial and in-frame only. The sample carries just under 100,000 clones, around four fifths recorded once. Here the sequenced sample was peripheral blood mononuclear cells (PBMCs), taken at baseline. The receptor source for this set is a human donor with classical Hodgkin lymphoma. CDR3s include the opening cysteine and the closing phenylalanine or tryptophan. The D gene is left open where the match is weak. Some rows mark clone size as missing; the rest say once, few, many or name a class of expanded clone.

CDR3aa: CASSVGAPNTEAFF
CDR3nt: TGTGCCAGCAGCGTTGGGGCACCGAACACTGAAGCTTTCTTT
v_gene: TRBV9
j_gene: TRBJ1-1
d_gene: NA
abundance: NA

CDR3aa: CASSLGVHSGNTIYF
CDR3nt: TGTGCCAGCAGCTTAGGGGTCCACTCTGGAAACACCATATATTTT
v_gene: TRBV7-8
j_gene: TRBJ1-3
d_gene: NA
abundance: once

CDR3aa: CASSGTAHPASPLHF
CDR3nt: TGTGCCAGCAGCGGAACAGCCCATCCTGCTTCACCCCTCCACTTT
v_gene: TRBV7-2
j_gene: TRBJ1-6
d_gene: NA
abundance: NA

CDR3aa: CASSQQLAGEVGGELFF
CDR3nt: TGTGCCAGCAGCCAGCAACTAGCGGGAGAGGTTGGCGGGGAGCTGTTTTTT
v_gene: TRBV14
j_gene: TRBJ2-2
d_gene: TRBD2
abundance: NA

CDR3aa: CASSPTGVLETQYF
CDR3nt: TGTGCCAGCAGCCCGACAGGCGTCCTGGAGACCCAGTACTTC
v_gene: TRBV7-2
j_gene: TRBJ2-5
d_gene: NA
abundance: NA

CDR3aa: CASSPRSNTEAFF
CDR3nt: TGTGCCTCCAGCCCTCGTTCGAACACTGAAGCTTTCTTT
v_gene: TRBV28
j_gene: TRBJ1-1
d_gene: NA
abundance: NA

CDR3aa: CASSLFGHEETQYF
CDR3nt: TGTGCCAGCAGCTTGTTTGGCCACGAAGAGACCCAGTACTTC
v_gene: TRBV5-6
j_gene: TRBJ2-5
d_gene: NA
abundance: NA

CDR3aa: CASSEERGRNYGYTF
CDR3nt: TGTGCCAGCAGTGAAGAAAGAGGCAGAAACTATGGCTACACCTTC
v_gene: TRBV6-1
j_gene: TRBJ1-2
d_gene: NA
abundance: NA

CDR3aa: CASSFQLAGVSRTGELFF
CDR3nt: TGTGCCAGCAGTTTCCAGCTAGCGGGAGTTTCGCGCACCGGGGAGCTGTTTTTT
v_gene: TRBV28
j_gene: TRBJ2-2
d_gene: TRBD2
abundance: NA

CDR3aa: CASSYGDSLVYGYTF
CDR3nt: TGTGCCAGCAGCTATGGGGACAGCCTGGTGTATGGCTACACCTTC
v_gene: TRBV5-5
j_gene: TRBJ1-2
d_gene: TRBD1
abundance: NA

CDR3aa: CASSGSRVTGELFF
CDR3nt: TGTGCCAGTAGTGGCTCGAGGGTCACCGGGGAGCTGTTTTTT
v_gene: TRBV19
j_gene: TRBJ2-2
d_gene: NA
abundance: NA

CDR3aa: CAWSASANTIYF
CDR3nt: TGTGCCTGGAGTGCCTCCGCAAACACCATATATTTT
v_gene: TRBV30
j_gene: TRBJ1-3
d_gene: NA
abundance: NA

CDR3aa: CASGLRGGSYNEQFF
CDR3nt: TGTGCCAGCGGGCTTAGGGGTGGCTCCTACAATGAGCAGTTCTTC
v_gene: TRBV28
j_gene: TRBJ2-1
d_gene: NA
abundance: once

CDR3aa: CASSYQGTGTSPLHF
CDR3nt: TGTGCCAGCAGCTACCAGGGGACAGGGACTTCACCCCTCCACTTT
v_gene: TRBV6-5
j_gene: TRBJ1-6
d_gene: TRBD1
abundance: NA

CDR3aa: CASSVGRNNEQFF
CDR3nt: TGTGCCAGCAGCGTAGGCAGAAACAATGAGCAGTTCTTC
v_gene: TRBV9
j_gene: TRBJ2-1
d_gene: NA
abundance: NA

CDR3aa: CASSLTGGEADTQYF
CDR3nt: TGCGCCAGCAGCTTAACGGGAGGGGAGGCAGATACGCAGTATTTT
v_gene: TRBV5-1
j_gene: TRBJ2-3
d_gene: TRBD2
abundance: NA